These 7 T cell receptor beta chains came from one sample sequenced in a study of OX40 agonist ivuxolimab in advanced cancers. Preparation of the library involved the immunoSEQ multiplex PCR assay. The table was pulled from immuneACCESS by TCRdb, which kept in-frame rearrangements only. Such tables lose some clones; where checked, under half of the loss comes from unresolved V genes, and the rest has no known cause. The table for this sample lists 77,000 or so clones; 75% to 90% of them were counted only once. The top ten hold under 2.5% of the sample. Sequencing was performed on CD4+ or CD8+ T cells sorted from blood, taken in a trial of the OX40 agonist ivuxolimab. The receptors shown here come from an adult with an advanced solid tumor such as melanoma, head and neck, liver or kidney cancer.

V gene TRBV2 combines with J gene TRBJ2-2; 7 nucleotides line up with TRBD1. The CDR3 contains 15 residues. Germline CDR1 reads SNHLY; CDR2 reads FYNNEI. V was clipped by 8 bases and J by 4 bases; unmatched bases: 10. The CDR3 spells CASQLRAGGTGELFF. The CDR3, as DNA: TGTGCCAGCCAACTGAGGGCAGGGGGCACCGGGGAGCTGTTTTTT.

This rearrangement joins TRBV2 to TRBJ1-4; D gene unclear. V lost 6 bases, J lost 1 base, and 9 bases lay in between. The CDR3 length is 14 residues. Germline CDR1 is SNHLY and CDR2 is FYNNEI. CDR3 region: CASRIRRTNEKLFF. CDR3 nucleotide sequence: TGTGCCAGCAGAATCAGGAGAACTAATGAAAAACTGTTTTTT.

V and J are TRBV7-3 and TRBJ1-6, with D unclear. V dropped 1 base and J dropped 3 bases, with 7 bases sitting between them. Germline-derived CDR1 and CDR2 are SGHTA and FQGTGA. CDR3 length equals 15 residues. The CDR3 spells CASSLISGYNSPLHF. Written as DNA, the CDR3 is TGTGCCAGCAGCTTAATCTCAGGCTATAATTCACCCCTCCACTTT. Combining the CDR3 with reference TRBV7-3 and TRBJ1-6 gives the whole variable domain GAGVSQTPSNKVTEKGKYVELRCDPISGHTALYWYRQSLGQGPEFLIYFQGTGAADDSGLPNDRFFAVRPEGSVSTLKIQRTERGDSAVYLCASSLISGYNSPLHFGNGTRLTVT.

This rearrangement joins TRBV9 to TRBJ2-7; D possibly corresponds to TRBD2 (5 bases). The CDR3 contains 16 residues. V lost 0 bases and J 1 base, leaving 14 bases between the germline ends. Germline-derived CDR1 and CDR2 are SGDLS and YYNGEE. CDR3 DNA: TGTGCCAGCAGCGTAGCCAGTGGCGGACTGTCCTACGAGCAGTACTTC. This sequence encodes CASSVASGGLSYEQYF.

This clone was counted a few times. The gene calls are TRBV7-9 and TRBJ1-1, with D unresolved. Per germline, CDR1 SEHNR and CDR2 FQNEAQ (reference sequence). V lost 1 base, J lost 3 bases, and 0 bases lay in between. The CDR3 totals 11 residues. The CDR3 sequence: CASSLDTEAFF. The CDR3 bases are TGTGCCAGCAGCTTAGACACTGAAGCTTTCTTT.

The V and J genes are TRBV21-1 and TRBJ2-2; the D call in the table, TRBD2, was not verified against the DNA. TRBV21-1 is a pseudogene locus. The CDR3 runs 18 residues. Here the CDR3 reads CASSKARTSGSPTGELFF. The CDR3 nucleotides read TGTGCCAGCAGCAAAGCCCGGACTAGCGGGAGTCCCACCGGGGAGCTGTTTTTT.

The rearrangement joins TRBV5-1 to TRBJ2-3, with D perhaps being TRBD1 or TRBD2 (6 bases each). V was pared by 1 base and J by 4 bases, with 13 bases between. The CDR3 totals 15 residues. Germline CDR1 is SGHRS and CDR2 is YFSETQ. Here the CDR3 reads CASSLRLGGADTQYF. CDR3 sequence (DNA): TGCGCCAGCAGCTTGAGATTGGGGGGCGCAGATACGCAGTATTTT.